The clone carrying this TCR beta chain has more than one count but fewer than ten. Trimming left V 2 bases short and J 5 bases short, with 10 bases between. Germline assignment: CDR1 SGHNT and CDR2 YYREEE (reference sequence). The CDR3 spans 13 residues. The data are from a study of T cell responses to AZD1222 COVID-19 vaccine. Data came from immunoSEQ multiplex PCR; TCRdb stores just in-frame clones and leaves some out. The sample lists about 130,000 clones, about 90% occurring once. The receptor was derived from an adult who received the AZD1222 COVID-19 vaccine. This chain joins TRBV5-4 and TRBJ1-2; D is unresolved. The specimen comprised peripheral blood, sampled 28 days after the second AZD1222 dose. For the CDR3, the DNA is TGTGCCAGCAGCTTTCGTTCTGTTTATGGCTACACCTTC. This sequence encodes CASSFRSVYGYTF.